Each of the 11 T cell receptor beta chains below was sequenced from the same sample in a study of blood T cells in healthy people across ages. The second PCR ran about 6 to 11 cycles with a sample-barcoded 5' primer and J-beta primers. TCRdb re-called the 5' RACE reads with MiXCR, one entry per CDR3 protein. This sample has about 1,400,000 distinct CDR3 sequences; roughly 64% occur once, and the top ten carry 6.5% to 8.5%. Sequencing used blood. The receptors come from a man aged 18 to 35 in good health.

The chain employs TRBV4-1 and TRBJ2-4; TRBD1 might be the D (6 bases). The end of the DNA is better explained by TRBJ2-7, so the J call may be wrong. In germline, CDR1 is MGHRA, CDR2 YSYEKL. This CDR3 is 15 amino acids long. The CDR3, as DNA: TGCGCCAGCAGCCAAGGTTCGGACAGTCGCCTCGAGCAGTACTTC. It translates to CASSQGSDSRLEQYF.

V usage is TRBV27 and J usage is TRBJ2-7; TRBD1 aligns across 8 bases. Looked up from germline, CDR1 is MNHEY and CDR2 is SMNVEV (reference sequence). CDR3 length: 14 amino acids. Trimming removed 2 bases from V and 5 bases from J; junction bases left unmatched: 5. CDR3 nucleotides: TGTGCCAGCAGTTTAGCCGGACAGGGCCACGAGCAGTACTTC. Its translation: CASSLAGQGHEQYF.

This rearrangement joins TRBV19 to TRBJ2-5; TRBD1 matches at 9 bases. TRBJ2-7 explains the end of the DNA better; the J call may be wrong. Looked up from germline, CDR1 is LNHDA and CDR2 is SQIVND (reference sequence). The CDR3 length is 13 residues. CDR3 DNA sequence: TGTGCCAGTAGGGACAGGGGAGGACACGAGCAGTACTTC. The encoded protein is CASRDRGGHEQYF.

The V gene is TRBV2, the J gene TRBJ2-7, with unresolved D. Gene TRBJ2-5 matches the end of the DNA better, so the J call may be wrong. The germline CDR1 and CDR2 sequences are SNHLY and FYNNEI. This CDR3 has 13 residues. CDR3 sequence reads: CASSVESRETQYF. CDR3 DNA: TGTGCCAGCAGTGTAGAGTCACGGGAGACCCAGTACTTC.

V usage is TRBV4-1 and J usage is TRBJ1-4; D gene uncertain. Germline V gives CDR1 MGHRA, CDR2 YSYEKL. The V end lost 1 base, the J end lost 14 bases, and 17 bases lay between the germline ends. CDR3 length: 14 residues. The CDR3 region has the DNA TGCGCCAGCAGCCAAGTTAGGAACACCAGAGACCTGTTTTTT. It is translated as CASSQVRNTRDLFF.

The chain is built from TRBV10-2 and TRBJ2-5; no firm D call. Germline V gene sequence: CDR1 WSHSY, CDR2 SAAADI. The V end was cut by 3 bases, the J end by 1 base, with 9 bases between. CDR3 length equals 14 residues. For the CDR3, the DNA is TGCGCCAGCAGTGATCAGATCCGCCAAGAGACCCAGTACTTC. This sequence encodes CASSDQIRQETQYF.

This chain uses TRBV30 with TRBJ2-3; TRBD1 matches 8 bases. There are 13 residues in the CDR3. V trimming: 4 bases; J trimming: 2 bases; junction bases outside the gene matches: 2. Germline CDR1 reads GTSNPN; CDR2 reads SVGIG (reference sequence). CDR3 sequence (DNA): TGTGCCTGGAATCAGGGGGCCACAGATACGCAGTATTTT. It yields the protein CAWNQGATDTQYF. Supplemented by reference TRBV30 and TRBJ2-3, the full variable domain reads SQTIHQWPATLVQPVGSPLSLECTVEGTSNPNLYWYRQAAGRGLQLLFYSVGIGQISSEVPQNLSASRPQDRQFILSSKKLLLSDSGFYLCAWNQGATDTQYFGPGTRLTVL.

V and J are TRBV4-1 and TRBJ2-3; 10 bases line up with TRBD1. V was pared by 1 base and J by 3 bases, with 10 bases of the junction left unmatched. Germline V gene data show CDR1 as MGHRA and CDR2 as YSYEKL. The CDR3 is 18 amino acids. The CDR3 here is CASSQGASGTGVTDTQYF. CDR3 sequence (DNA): TGCGCCAGCAGCCAAGGAGCCTCCGGGACAGGGGTAACAGATACGCAGTATTTT.

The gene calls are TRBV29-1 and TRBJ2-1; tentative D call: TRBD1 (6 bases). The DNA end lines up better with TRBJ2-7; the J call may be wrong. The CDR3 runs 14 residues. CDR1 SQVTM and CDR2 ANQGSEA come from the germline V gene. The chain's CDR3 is CSVMGQISYNEQYF. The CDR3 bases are TGCAGCGTTATGGGACAAATCTCCTACAATGAGCAGTACTTC.

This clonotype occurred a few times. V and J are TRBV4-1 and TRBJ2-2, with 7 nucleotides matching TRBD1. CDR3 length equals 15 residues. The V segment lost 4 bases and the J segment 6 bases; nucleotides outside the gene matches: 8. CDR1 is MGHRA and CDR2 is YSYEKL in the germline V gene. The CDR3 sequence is CASSRTGTVAGELFF. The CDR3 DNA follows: TGCGCCAGCAGCCGCACCGGGACAGTCGCCGGGGAGCTGTTTTTT.

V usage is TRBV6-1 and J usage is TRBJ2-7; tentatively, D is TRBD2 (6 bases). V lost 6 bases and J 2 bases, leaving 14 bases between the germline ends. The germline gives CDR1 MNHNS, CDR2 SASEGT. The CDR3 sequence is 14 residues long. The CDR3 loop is CASSRRRVPYEQYF. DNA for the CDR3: TGTGCCAGCAGCCGACGGAGGGTCCCCTACGAGCAGTACTTC.